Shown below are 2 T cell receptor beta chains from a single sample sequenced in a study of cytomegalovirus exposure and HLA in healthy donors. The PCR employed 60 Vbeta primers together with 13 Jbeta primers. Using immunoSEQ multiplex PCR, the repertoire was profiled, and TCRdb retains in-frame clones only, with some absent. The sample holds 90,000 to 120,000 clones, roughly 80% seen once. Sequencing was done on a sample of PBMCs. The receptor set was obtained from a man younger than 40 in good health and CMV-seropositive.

The CDR3 region is CASSVAARASAAGELFF. CDR3 sequence (DNA): TGTGCCAGCAGCGTAGCCGCCCGAGCCAGCGCGGCCGGGGAGCTGTTTTTT. The rearrangement links TRBV9 to TRBJ2-2; no definite D call. Germline V lookup: CDR1 SGDLS, CDR2 YYNGEE. The ends were cut back, 0 bases at V and 6 bases at J, with 18 bases in the middle. The CDR3 sequence is 17 residues long.

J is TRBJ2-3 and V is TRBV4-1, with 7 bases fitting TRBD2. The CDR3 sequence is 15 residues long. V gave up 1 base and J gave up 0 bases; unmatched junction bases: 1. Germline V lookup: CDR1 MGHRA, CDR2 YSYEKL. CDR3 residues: CASSQVRGSTDTQYF. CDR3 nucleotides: TGCGCCAGCAGCCAAGTGCGGGGGAGCACAGATACGCAGTATTTT.